This is a list of T cell receptor beta chains from one sample in a study of blood T cell repertoires in COVID-19. Clones were sequenced by immunoSEQ multiplex PCR, and TCRdb holds only the in-frame ones, with some missing. This table holds 200,000 to 250,000 clones, 85% to 90% found once. Source material: PBMCs or T cells enriched from blood (not recorded which). The receptor set was obtained from a woman between 45 and 65 years old in a cohort exposed to, infected with or recovered from COVID-19 (not recorded which). The CDR3 runs from the conserved cysteine through the conserved F or W. Fields, in order: CDR3 length, J gene, V gene, CDR3 protein.

16,TRBJ2-7,TRBV7-2,CASSPWGGPSSYEQYF
14,TRBJ1-1,TRBV7-3,CASSEQSRGTEAFF
15,TRBJ1-6,TRBV19,CASSTSTGGRSPLHF
15,TRBJ2-7,TRBV7-9,CASSPDARPTYEQYF
15,TRBJ2-3,TRBV5-1,CASSPGDTSTDTQYF
20,TRBJ2-6,TRBV5-5,CASSNRLGQGASSGANVLTF
15,TRBJ2-2,TRBV4-3,CASSQASLETGELFF
14,TRBJ1-6,TRBV25-1,CASRGQGAESPLHF
16,TRBJ1-3,TRBV9,CASSVGTGVLGNTIYF
15,TRBJ1-1,TRBV6-5,CASHNRARGRRKAFF
12,TRBJ1-2,TRBV7-9,CASSLGQMRGLF
15,TRBJ1-4,TRBV30,CAWSVRTGWTEKLFF
16,TRBJ1-2,TRBV10-3,CAISELGPGTNYGYTF
14,TRBJ1-5,TRBV7-2,CASSLGTAQLAQHF
15,TRBJ1-2,TRBV7-2,CASSSPRQGSYGYTF
17,TRBJ1-4,TRBV9,CASSAPSSDRVNEKLFF
16,TRBJ1-6,TRBV27,CASSFFLPPGGSPLHF
15,TRBJ2-1,TRBV12-5,CASGFWGGGHNEQFF
20,TRBJ2-7,TRBV21-1,CASSCLADSQSPALSYEQYF
17,TRBJ2-1,TRBV7-3,CASSFGSRTGAFNEQFF
12,TRBJ1-3,TRBV30,CAAGGSGNTIYF
14,TRBJ1-1,TRBV7-8,CATLKEQKNTEAFF
14,TRBJ1-2,TRBV14,CASSRDSLGLGYTF
16,TRBJ2-6,TRBV6-5,CASSYSTSSGANVLTF
15,TRBJ1-6,TRBV9,CASSVQGTSNSPLHF
14,TRBJ1-6,TRBV12-5,CASGLLVDCSPLHF
14,TRBJ1-1,TRBV25-1,CASRYRGLDTEAFF
16,TRBJ2-1,TRBV6-1,CASSVVLITLSSEQFF
16,TRBJ1-1,TRBV5-1,CASSLAGQGGEIEAFF
16,TRBJ2-7,TRBV2,CASAGQGLQSSYEQYF
14,TRBJ2-3,TRBV5-4,CASSWTGGGDTQYF
15,TRBJ2-7,TRBV7-2,CASSGQTGGAYEQYF
17,TRBJ1-3,TRBV9,CASSASSRVGSGNTIYF
11,TRBJ2-2,TRBV2,CASDSTGELFF